This T cell receptor beta chain derives from a study of spatial heterogeneity in lung cancer (dated by TCRdb to between 2018 and 2020). Context from the whole study: The donors were some 76 patients from the lung TRACERx cohort who had early-stage, untreated non-small cell lung cancer. Follow-up PBMC samples were sequenced whenever available, with a median time to follow-up of around two years after resection. Beta-chain transcripts were consistently detected in greater numbers than alpha-chain transcripts, which likely reflects a higher abundance of beta-chain transcripts. In the raw uncorrected reads, each unique combination of TCR and UMI appeared on average more than ten times. The study quantitatively compared TCR alpha and beta repertoires across multiple tumor regions, matched nontumor lung and blood in non-small cell lung cancer. Nonsynonymous mutation counts, determined by whole-exome sequencing of tumor tissue, were related to features of the TCR repertoire. Both alpha and beta chains were TCR-sequenced in samples taken at surgery, namely 220 tumor regions, 64 matched nontumor lung samples and 55 to 60 PBMC samples. Results the study describes overall, beyond this receptor: Additional single-cell paired TCR alpha and beta sequencing was considered necessary to confirm, at a functional level, the hypothesis that regional TCRs recognize regional mutations. Ubiquitous expanded tumor TCRs were found in blood more often at tumor resection than at routine follow-up. Only around 15 patients were included in comparisons of baseline and follow-up blood repertoires.

CDR1 and CDR2, per the germline V gene (reference sequence), are LNHDA and SQIVND. There are 18 amino acids in the CDR3, from cysteine to phenylalanine inclusive. Only CDR3 DNA is held: 54 bases, read in frame from base 1. V lost 5 bases and J lost 5 bases, and the count of bases not matched to a germline gene is 11. This clonotype was detected many times. This clone's antigen is unknown. No base quality values were provided; no much bigger clone lies one nucleotide off. The library was obtained by 5' RACE. The listed sequencing device is NextSeq 500. To allow correction of PCR and sequencing errors, the TCR library protocol tagged every TCR cDNA molecule with a unique molecular identifier. The authors' pipeline ran thus. TCR identification, UMI-based error correction and CDR3 extraction were all carried out with Decombinator tools. Expanded TCRs were defined as those above a frequency of 2 per 1,000, corresponding to the top 1% of the tumor frequency distribution. Rényi diversity was computed with the R vegan package after subsampling each repertoire 100 times to 5,000 TCRs. To build CDR3 similarity networks, amino acid triplet string-kernel similarity was used, and CDR3s were connected when their pairwise similarity was above 0.82. TCRdb reprocessing: public reads trimmed at Q25 with fastp, clones called with MiXCR, in-frame beta chains kept. When rows share a CDR3 protein, they turn into one entry using the most common DNA and genes. The V and J calls follow TCRdb's processing rather than the paper's. This sample holds under 45,000 distinct CDR3 sequences; roughly 7.8% were observed only once. The ten biggest clones cover 9.4% of the sample.

Read against the paper, the sample's time point label means: blood at routine non-recurrence follow-up after resection. Whole RNA extracted from tumor and nontumor lung tissue, or from cryopreserved PBMC samples, was used for TCR sequencing without cell sorting. Only patients for whom sufficient RNA was available from at least two tumor regions were selected for TCR sequencing. The rearrangement joined TRBV19 to TRBJ2-5; 16 central bases correspond to TRBD2. The receptor comes from a male donor with early-stage non-small cell lung cancer. The specimen was PBMCs, collected at follow-up. CDR3 sequence: CASSPHGTSGGAEETQYF. DNA sequence: TGTGCCAGTAGTCCCCACGGGACTAGCGGGGGGGCCGAGGAGACCCAGTACTTC.